Presented here are 17 T cell receptor beta chains from one specimen sequenced in a study of T cells after posttransplantation cyclophosphamide. Here immunoSEQ multiplex PCR was the method, and the copy in TCRdb shows in-frame clones only, minus some. Among 1,500 to 1,600 clones listed, around 98% were seen once. The material sequenced was naive CD8+ T cells sorted from PBMCs. These receptors came from a woman aged 55-69 years in good health, CMV-negative, and a related stem cell transplant donor.

The chain joins TRBV28 to TRBJ1-2, with D possibly being TRBD1 (6 bases). The V end lost 8 bases, the J end lost 0 bases, and 10 bases lay between the germline ends. Looked up from germline, CDR1 is MDHEN and CDR2 is SYDVKM. The CDR3 is 13 amino acids. DNA for the CDR3: TGTGCCAGCCAGGGGCAGCCTAACTATGGCTACACCTTC. Translation: CASQGQPNYGYTF.

The chain uses TRBV29-1 and TRBJ2-2; TRBD2 matches at 10 bases. The length of the CDR3 is 14 residues. J gave up 4 bases and V 3 bases, and 2 bases lay outside the gene matches. Per germline, CDR1 SQVTM and CDR2 ANQGSEA. The CDR3 sequence: CSVEKRGGTGELFF. In nucleotides, the CDR3 is TGCAGCGTTGAGAAGCGGGGGGGCACCGGGGAGCTGTTTTTT.

The chain is built from TRBV4-2 and TRBJ1-3, with TRBD1 as a possible D gene (6 bases). This CDR3 comprises 15 residues. V shed 2 bases and J shed 2 bases, with 10 bases lying between them. Germline assignment: CDR1 LGHNA and CDR2 YNFKEQ. CDR3 residues: CASSQTGQPGNTIYF. Here the CDR3 DNA reads TGTGCCAGCAGCCAAACTGGACAGCCTGGAAACACCATATATTTT.

The J gene is TRBJ2-1, the V gene TRBV7-8, with a possible D match to TRBD1 (5 bases). CDR1 and CDR2 from the germline V gene are SGHVS and FQNEAQ. The germline V and J ends were trimmed by 2 bases and 3 bases, with 11 bases remaining between them. The CDR3 spans 15 residues. As DNA, the CDR3 is TGTGCCAGCAGCTTACGGCAGGGCCTCTACAATGAGCAGTTCTTC. Translation gives CASSLRQGLYNEQFF. The variable domain in full, with the rest retrieved from reference TRBV7-8 and TRBJ2-1, is GAGVSQSPRYKVAKRGQDVALRCDPISGHVSLFWYQQALGQGPEFLTYFQNEAQLDKSGLPSDRFFAERPEGSVSTLKIQRTQQEDSAVYLCASSLRQGLYNEQFFGPGTRLTVL.

V usage is TRBV4-3 and J usage is TRBJ2-7; tentative D call: TRBD2 (6 bases). Germline-derived CDR1 and CDR2 are LGHNA and YSLEER. Trimming stripped 0 bases from V and 0 bases from J, with 9 bases between. The CDR3 has 15 amino acids. The CDR3 coding sequence is TGCGCCAGCAGCCAAGATGGGGGGATCTCCTACGAGCAGTACTTC. It translates to CASSQDGGISYEQYF.

This rearrangement joins TRBV7-9 to TRBJ2-1; D perhaps matches TRBD2 (6 bases). The CDR3 runs 16 residues. The V end lost 1 base, the J end lost 7 bases, and 17 bases lay between the germline ends. Germline loops: CDR1 SEHNR, CDR2 FQNEAQ (reference sequence). The CDR3 reads CASSLVPGLWGNEQFF. DNA for the CDR3: TGTGCCAGCAGCTTAGTGCCGGGACTGTGGGGGAATGAGCAGTTCTTC. The whole variable domain, remainder taken from reference TRBV7-9 and TRBJ2-1, is DTGVSQNPRHKITKRGQNVTFRCDPISEHNRLYWYRQTLGQGPEFLTYFQNEAQLEKSRLLSDRFSAERPKGSFSTLEIQRTEQGDSAMYLCASSLVPGLWGNEQFFGPGTRLTVL.

Remarks on this clone: Other DNA sequences in the same sample also yield this CDR3. The CDR3 is CASSDSSSYNSPLHF. In DNA, the CDR3 is TGTGCCAGCAGTGATTCGAGCTCCTATAATTCACCCCTCCACTTT. The rearrangement links TRBV6-1 to TRBJ1-6; D is unresolved. The CDR3 is 15 amino acids. CDR1 and CDR2 from the germline V gene are MNHNS and SASEGT. The V and J ends lost 3 bases and 0 bases respectively, with 6 bases between them.

The chain employs TRBV30 and TRBJ2-5; D is undetermined. Trimming cost V 5 bases and J 6 bases, with 16 bases left between them. In germline, CDR1 is GTSNPN, CDR2 SVGIG (reference sequence). The CDR3 spans 13 residues. The CDR3 region has the DNA TGTGCCTGGGCTAGGAGTGTAGAGAAGACCCAGTACTTC. It yields the protein CAWARSVEKTQYF.

The V call is TRBV7-9, the J call TRBJ2-3; D possibly corresponds to TRBD1 (6 bases). In germline, CDR1 is SEHNR, CDR2 FQNEAQ (reference sequence). This CDR3 region has 16 residues. The ends were cut back, 6 bases at V and 6 bases at J, with 22 bases in the middle. CDR3 amino acids: CASSTGLRLAHDTQYF. CDR3 coding DNA: TGTGCCAGCAGTACAGGGCTAAGGCTAGCCCACGATACGCAGTATTTT. The variable domain in full, completed from reference TRBV7-9 and TRBJ2-3, reads DTGVSQNPRHKITKRGQNVTFRCDPISEHNRLYWYRQTLGQGPEFLTYFQNEAQLEKSRLLSDRFSAERPKGSFSTLEIQRTEQGDSAMYLCASSTGLRLAHDTQYFGPGTRLTVL.

This chain links TRBV15 with TRBJ1-2, with D tentatively TRBD1 (5 bases). Germline V gene lookup returns CDR1 LNHNV and CDR2 YYDKDF (reference sequence). V gave up 0 bases and J gave up 3 bases, with 8 bases separating them. The CDR3 is 14 amino acids. CDR3 coding DNA: TGTGCCACCAGCAGAGAAGGGGAGGACTATGGCTACACCTTC. Translation gives CATSREGEDYGYTF.

This chain joins TRBV5-1 and TRBJ1-5; 8 bases are a match to TRBD1. The germline gives CDR1 SGHRS, CDR2 YFSETQ. With 4 bases clipped from V and 5 bases from J, the junction kept 8 bases outside the gene matches. CDR3 length equals 15 residues. CDR3 sequence (DNA): TGCGCCAGCAGCCACACAGGGGGACCTTATCAGCCCCAGCATTTT. Translation gives CASSHTGGPYQPQHF. The complete variable domain, with remaining parts taken from reference TRBV5-1 and TRBJ1-5, reads KAGVTQTPRYLIKTRGQQVTLSCSPISGHRSVSWYQQTPGQGLQFLFEYFSETQRNKGNFPGRFSGRQFSNSRSEMNVSTLELGDSALYLCASSHTGGPYQPQHFGDGTRLSIL.

This clone has a single count. CDR3 in DNA: TGTGCCAGCAGCTTAGTGGCGGGAGGTTCTGGCGAGCAGTACTTC. Its translation: CASSLVAGGSGEQYF. This sequence joins TRBV11-2 and TRBJ2-7; 8 bases map to TRBD2. J lost 6 bases, V lost 1 base, and 8 bases had no gene match. Looked up from germline, CDR1 is SGHAT and CDR2 is FQNNGV. The CDR3 length is 15 residues.

The chain uses TRBV7-9 and TRBJ1-2; D is ambiguous. CDR1 and CDR2 (germline): SEHNR, FQNEAQ (reference sequence). The ends were cut back, 5 bases at V and 5 bases at J, with 12 bases in the middle. This CDR3 contains 13 residues. The CDR3 loop is CASSNSPVYGYTF. The CDR3 DNA sequence: TGTGCCAGCAGCAATAGCCCGGTTTATGGCTACACCTTC.

The V call is TRBV4-1, the J call TRBJ2-1; the match to TRBD2 covers 10 bases. The CDR3 is made up of 17 amino acids. The V and J ends lost 3 bases and 8 bases, in that order; junction bases with no gene match: 13. Germline-derived CDR1 and CDR2 are MGHRA and YSYEKL. CDR3 coding DNA: TGCGCCAGCAGCCACCCCCCCGGAGGGCTAGCGGGAGATGAGCAGTTCTTC. It translates to CASSHPPGGLAGDEQFF.

The V gene is TRBV11-2, the J gene TRBJ2-7; weak D call: TRBD1 (6 bases). Looked up from germline, CDR1 is SGHAT and CDR2 is FQNNGV. CDR3 size: 12 residues. Deletions cut 1 base from V and 5 bases from J, with 6 bases between. The CDR3 loop reads CASSLAGDEQYV. CDR3 bases: TGTGCCAGCAGCTTAGCAGGGGACGAGCAGTACGTC.

The rearrangement links TRBV28 to TRBJ2-2; unclear D gene. CDR1 and CDR2 from the germline V gene are MDHEN and SYDVKM. The ends were cut back, 7 bases at V and 5 bases at J, with 11 bases in the middle. The CDR3 contains 13 residues. The CDR3 sequence is CASTPTGTGELFF. DNA of the CDR3: TGTGCCAGCACCCCCACGGGTACCGGGGAGCTGTTTTTT.

CDR3 DNA sequence: TGTGCCAGTAGTACCCCACCGGGACACGAGAACACTGAAGCTTTCTTT. It specifies CASSTPPGHENTEAFF. The rearrangement links TRBV19 to TRBJ1-1, with D possibly being TRBD1 (6 bases). V dropped 4 bases and J dropped 1 base, with 16 bases sitting between them. The CDR3 spans 16 residues. Germline V lookup: CDR1 LNHDA, CDR2 SQIVND (reference sequence).